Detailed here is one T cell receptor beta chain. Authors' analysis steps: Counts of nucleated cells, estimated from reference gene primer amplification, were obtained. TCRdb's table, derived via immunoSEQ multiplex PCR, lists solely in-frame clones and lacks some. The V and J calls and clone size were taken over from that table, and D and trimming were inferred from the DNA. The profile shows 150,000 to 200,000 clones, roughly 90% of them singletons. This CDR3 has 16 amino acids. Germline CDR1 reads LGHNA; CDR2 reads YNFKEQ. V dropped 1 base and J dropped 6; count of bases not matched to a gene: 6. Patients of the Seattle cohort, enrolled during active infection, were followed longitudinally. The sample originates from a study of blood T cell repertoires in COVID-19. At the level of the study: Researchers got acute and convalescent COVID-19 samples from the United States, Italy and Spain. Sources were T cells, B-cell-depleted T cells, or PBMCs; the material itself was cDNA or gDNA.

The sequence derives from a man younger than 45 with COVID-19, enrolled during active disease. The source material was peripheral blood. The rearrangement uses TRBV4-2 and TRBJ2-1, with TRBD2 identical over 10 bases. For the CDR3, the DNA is TGTGCCAGCAGCCAAGGAGCGGGAGGGCCGAGCAATGAGCAGTTCTTC. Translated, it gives CASSQGAGGPSNEQFF.